This T cell receptor (beta chain) was sequenced during a study of glioma-infiltrating T cells after dendritic cell vaccination. The wider study: Patients had newly diagnosed or recurrent glioblastoma and received dendritic cell vaccines. General study findings and limits: Longer survival after dendritic cell vaccination followed higher pretreatment TIL content.

Clones were sequenced by immunoSEQ multiplex PCR, and TCRdb holds only the in-frame ones, with some missing. The table includes 90,000 to 110,000 clones, roughly 89% detected once. The V end lost 4 bases, the J end lost 9 bases, and 20 bases lay between the germline ends. This CDR3 region has 15 residues. Germline V gene lookup returns CDR1 SGDLS and CDR2 YYNGEE. In regard to this clone: Antigen unknown.

Time point in this sample: after dendritic cell vaccination, including at tumor progression/relapse. Fresh-frozen tumor tissue and more than two years of survival data were available for all. PBMC were collected before vaccination, two weeks after the third vaccination, and at progression. This clonotype was sampled from a human donor with glioblastoma. The material was blood, obtained after dendritic cell vaccination. The chain combines TRBV9 with TRBJ2-1; D is possibly TRBD1 (7 bases). The CDR3 nucleotides read TGTGCCAGCAGCCTGGGACAGCCTACCGGGGGTGAGCAGTTCTTC. Protein: CASSLGQPTGGEQFF. Using reference TRBV9 and TRBJ2-1 for the parts outside the CDR3, the full variable domain is DSGVTQTPKHLITATGQRVTLRCSPRSGDLSVYWYQQSLDQGLQFLIQYYNGEERAKGNILERFSAQQFPDLHSELNLSSLELGDSALYFCASSLGQPTGGEQFFGPGTRLTVL.